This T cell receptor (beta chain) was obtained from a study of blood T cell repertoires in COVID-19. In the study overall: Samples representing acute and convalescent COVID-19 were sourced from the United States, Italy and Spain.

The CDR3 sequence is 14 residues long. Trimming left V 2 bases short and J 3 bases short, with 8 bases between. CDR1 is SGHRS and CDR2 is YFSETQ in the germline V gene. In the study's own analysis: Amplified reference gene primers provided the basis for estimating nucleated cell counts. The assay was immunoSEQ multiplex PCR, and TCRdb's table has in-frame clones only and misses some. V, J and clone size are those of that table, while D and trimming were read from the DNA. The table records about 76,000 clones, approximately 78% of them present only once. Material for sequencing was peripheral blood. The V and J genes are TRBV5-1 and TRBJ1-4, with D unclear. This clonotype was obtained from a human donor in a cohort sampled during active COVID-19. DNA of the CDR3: TGCGCCAGCAGCTTAAGTTCGGCTAATGAAAAACTGTTTTTT. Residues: CASSLSSANEKLFF.